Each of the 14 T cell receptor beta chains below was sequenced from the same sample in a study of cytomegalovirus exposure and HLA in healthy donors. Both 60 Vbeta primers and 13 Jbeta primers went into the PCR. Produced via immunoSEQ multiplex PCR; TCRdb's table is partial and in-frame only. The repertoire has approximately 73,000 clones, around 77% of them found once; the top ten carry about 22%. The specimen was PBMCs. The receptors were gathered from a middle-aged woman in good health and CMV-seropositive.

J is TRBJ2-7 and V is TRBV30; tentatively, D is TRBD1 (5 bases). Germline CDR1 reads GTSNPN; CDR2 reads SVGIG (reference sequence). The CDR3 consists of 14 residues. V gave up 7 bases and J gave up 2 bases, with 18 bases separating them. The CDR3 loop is CASDVGREPYEQYF. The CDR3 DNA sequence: TGTGCCTCGGACGTAGGCAGGGAACCCTACGAGCAGTACTTC.

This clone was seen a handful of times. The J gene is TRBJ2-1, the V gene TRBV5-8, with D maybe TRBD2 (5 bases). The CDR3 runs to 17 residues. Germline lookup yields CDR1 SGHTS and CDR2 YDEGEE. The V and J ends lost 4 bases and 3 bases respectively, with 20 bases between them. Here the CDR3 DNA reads TGTGCCAGCAGCCCGGCTGGGCTCGCGGGTGGCTACAATGAGCAGTTCTTC. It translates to CASSPAGLAGGYNEQFF.

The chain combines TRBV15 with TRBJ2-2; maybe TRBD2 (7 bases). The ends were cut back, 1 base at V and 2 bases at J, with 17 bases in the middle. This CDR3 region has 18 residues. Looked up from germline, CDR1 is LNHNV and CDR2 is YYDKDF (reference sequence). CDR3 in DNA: TGTGCCACCAGCAGAGTTTTCGGCGGGGGACAAAACACCGGGGAGCTGTTTTTT. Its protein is CATSRVFGGGQNTGELFF.

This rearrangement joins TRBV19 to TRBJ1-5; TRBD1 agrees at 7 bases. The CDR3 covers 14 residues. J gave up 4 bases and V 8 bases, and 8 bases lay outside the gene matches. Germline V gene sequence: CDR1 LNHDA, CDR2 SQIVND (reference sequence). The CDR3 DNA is TGTGCCAGTGGAAACAGGGGACGGAATCAGCCCCAGCATTTT. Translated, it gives CASGNRGRNQPQHF. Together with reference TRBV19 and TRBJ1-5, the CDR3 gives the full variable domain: DGGITQSPKYLFRKEGQNVTLSCEQNLNHDAMYWYRQDPGQGLRLIYYSQIVNDFQKGDIAEGYSVSREKKESFPLTVTSAQKNPTAFYLCASGNRGRNQPQHFGDGTRLSIL.

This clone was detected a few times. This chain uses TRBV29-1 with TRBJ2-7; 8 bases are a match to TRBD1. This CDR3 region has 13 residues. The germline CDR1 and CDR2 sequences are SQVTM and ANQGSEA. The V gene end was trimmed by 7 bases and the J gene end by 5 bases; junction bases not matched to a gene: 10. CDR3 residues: CSATSMDRDEQYF. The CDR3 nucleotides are TGCAGCGCCACAAGTATGGACAGGGACGAGCAGTACTTC.

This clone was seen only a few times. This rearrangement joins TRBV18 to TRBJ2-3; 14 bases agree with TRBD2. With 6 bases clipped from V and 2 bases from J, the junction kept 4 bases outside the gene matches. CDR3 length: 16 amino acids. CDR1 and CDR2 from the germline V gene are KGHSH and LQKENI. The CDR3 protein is CASSLTSGRDTDTQYF. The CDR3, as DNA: TGTGCCAGCTCCTTGACTAGCGGGAGGGACACAGATACGCAGTATTTT. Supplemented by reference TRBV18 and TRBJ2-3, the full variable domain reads NAGVMQNPRHLVRRRGQEARLRCSPMKGHSHVYWYRQLPEEGLKFMVYLQKENIIDESGMPKERFSAEFPKEGPSILRIQQVVRGDSAAYFCASSLTSGRDTDTQYFGPGTRLTVL.

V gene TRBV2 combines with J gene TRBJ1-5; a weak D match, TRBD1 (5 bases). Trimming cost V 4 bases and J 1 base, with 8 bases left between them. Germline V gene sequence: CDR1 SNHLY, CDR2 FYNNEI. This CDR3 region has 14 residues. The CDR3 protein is CASSVGGSNQPQHF. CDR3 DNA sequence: TGTGCCAGCAGTGTGGGGGGGAGCAATCAGCCCCAGCATTTT.

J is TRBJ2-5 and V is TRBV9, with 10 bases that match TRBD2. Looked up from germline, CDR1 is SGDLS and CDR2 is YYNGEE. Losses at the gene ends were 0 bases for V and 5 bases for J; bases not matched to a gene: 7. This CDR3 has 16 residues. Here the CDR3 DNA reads TGTGCCAGCAGCGTAGGTGGTAGCGGGGGGCTGGAGACCCAGTACTTC. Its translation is CASSVGGSGGLETQYF.

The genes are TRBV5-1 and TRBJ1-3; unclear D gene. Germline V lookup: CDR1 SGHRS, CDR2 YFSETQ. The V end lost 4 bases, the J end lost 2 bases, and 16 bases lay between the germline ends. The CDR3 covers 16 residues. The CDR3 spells CASSLDGALPGNTIYF. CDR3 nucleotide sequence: TGCGCCAGCAGCCTGGACGGTGCCCTCCCTGGAAACACCATATATTTT.

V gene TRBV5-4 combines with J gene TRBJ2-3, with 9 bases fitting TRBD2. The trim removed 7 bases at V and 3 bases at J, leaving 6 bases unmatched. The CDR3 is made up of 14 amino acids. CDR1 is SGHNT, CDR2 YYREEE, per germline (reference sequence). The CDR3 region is CASARAGGTDTQYF. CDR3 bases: TGTGCCAGCGCCCGCGCGGGGGGGACAGATACGCAGTATTTT.

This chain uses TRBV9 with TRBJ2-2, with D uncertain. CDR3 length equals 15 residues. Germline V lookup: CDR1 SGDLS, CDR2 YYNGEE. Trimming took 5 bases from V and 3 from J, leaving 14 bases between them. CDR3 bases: TGTGCCAGCAGAGAGGCGGCTCCACACACCGGGGAGCTGTTTTTT. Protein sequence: CASREAAPHTGELFF.

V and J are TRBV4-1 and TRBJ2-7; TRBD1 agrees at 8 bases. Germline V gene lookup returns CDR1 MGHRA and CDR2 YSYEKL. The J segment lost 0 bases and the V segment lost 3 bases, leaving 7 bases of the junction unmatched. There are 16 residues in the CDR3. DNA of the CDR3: TGCGCCAGCAGCCAGTACGCCGGGACAGGCTCCTACGAGCAGTACTTC. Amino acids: CASSQYAGTGSYEQYF.

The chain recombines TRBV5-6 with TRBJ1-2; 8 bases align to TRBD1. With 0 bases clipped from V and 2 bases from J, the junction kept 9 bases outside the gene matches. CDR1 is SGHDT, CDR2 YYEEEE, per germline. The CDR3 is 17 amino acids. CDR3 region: CASSLGLSGGGNYGYTF. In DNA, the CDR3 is TGTGCCAGCAGCTTGGGACTATCAGGGGGCGGAAACTATGGCTACACCTTC.

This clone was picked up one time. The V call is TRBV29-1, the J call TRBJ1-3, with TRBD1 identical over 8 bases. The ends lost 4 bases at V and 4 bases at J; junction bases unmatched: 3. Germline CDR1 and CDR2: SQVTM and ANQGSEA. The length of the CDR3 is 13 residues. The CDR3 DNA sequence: TGCAGCGTTGGGGACAGGCTAGGAAACACCATATATTTT. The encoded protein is CSVGDRLGNTIYF.